A selection of T cell receptor beta chains follows, all from one sample in a study of cytomegalovirus exposure and HLA in healthy donors. The repertoire was sequenced with immunoSEQ multiplex PCR; TCRdb's copy has only in-frame clones and lacks some. Its table records 160,000 or so clones. The source material was PBMCs. These receptors were collected from a man younger than 45 in good health and CMV-seronegative. Both conserved end residues are part of each CDR3.

V gene,CDR3 protein
TRBV7-9,CASSPRTGVGYTF
TRBV30,CAWSVQWNTEAFF
TRBV19,CASSIAGGGYGYTF
TRBV7-2,CASSLAQGLGGYTF
TRBV7-8,CASSLVIWTSGEYEQYF
TRBV5-1,CASSLGQGFSYTF
TRBV7-9,CASSSTRLAEQFF
TRBV4-1,CASSQGGTDSGANVLTF
TRBV6-1,CASSPTGGRNQPQHF
TRBV4-2,CASSQDPLAAPNEQFF
TRBV18,CASSPSGKGYEQYF
TRBV11-3,CASKRLGLGNEQFF
TRBV5-1,CASSLEQVREKLFF
TRBV27,CASSLGQGYGYTF
TRBV5-1,CASSWERRTEAFF
TRBV11-2,CASSFTGAGNTIYF
TRBV11-2,CASSLDRGDTQYF
TRBV5-1,CASSLGQGNIQYF
TRBV28,CASSFVGVHRGDGYTF
TRBV5-6,CASSFDRVANEQYF
TRBV6-5,CASSYRAGRSYGYTF
TRBV5-1,CASSTSGTGRLEAFF
TRBV7-9,CASSLGQGAGYTF